These 28 T cell receptor beta chains were all obtained from the same sample, sequenced in a study of blood T cell repertoires in COVID-19. Sequencing used immunoSEQ multiplex PCR; TCRdb keeps in-frame clones, though not all of them. The sample yields 150,000 to 200,000 clones, around 83% seen once. Material: PBMCs or T cells enriched from blood (not recorded which). Receptor source: a woman between 50 and 59 years old in a cohort exposed to, infected with or recovered from COVID-19 (not recorded which).

This chain's CDR3 is CASSHLREEYNEQFF. In DNA form, the CDR3 reads TGCGCCAGCAGCCATCTGCGGGAGGAGTACAATGAGCAGTTCTTC. This sequence joins TRBV4-1 and TRBJ2-1, with 8 positions matching TRBD2. V gave up 3 bases and J gave up 4 bases; unmatched junction bases: 5. Germline CDR1 is MGHRA and CDR2 is YSYEKL. This CDR3 comprises 15 residues.

This clone occurred a few times. The J gene is TRBJ2-7, the V gene TRBV7-9; no clear D. CDR3 length: 12 residues. Trimming stripped 2 bases from V and 6 bases from J, with 8 bases between. Germline CDR1 reads SEHNR; CDR2 reads FQNEAQ (reference sequence). The CDR3 region has the DNA TGTGCCAGCAGCTTACAGTCCCCCGAGCAGTACTTC. Translated: CASSLQSPEQYF.

The gene calls are TRBV12-3 or TRBV12-4 and TRBJ1-1; no clear D gene. The V gene lost 6 bases and the J gene lost 4 bases, with 6 bases spanning the gap. CDR3 length equals 11 residues. The chain's CDR3 is CASSFSTEAFF. For the CDR3, the DNA is TGTGCCAGCAGCTTCAGCACTGAAGCTTTCTTT.

This clone was picked up a small number of times. The CDR3 sequence: CASSQPITRRRGELFF. The CDR3, as DNA: TGTGCCAGCAGCCAACCTATAACCCGCCGCCGCGGGGAGCTGTTTTTT. The chain uses TRBV3-1 (or the pseudogene TRBV3-2) and TRBJ2-2; D is undetermined. Trimming pared 2 bases from V and 7 bases from J, leaving 17 bases between. Germline V CDR1 and CDR2: LGHDT, YNNKEL (reference sequence). This CDR3 contains 16 residues.

The genes are TRBV4-1 and TRBJ2-1; D is uncertain. This CDR3 has 12 amino acids. V was cut by 3 bases and J by 10 bases, with 10 bases left in between. Germline V gene lookup returns CDR1 MGHRA and CDR2 YSYEKL. The CDR3 loop is CASSHPYGEQFF. As DNA, the CDR3 is TGCGCCAGCAGCCACCCCTACGGGGAGCAGTTCTTC.

This sequence joins TRBV28 and TRBJ1-6, with unresolved D. CDR3 length equals 14 residues. V dropped 2 bases and J dropped 6 bases, with 8 bases sitting between them. Germline V gives CDR1 MDHEN, CDR2 SYDVKM. This CDR3 is CASSLSRSNSPLHF. CDR3 DNA sequence: TGTGCCAGCAGTTTAAGTCGCAGTAATTCACCCCTCCACTTT.

This sequence joins TRBV7-3 and TRBJ2-5; D is uncertain. The V gene's germline CDR1 is SGHTA and CDR2 FQGTGA. Trimming took off 4 bases at V and 1 base at J, with 7 bases between the two ends. The CDR3 consists of 13 residues. The CDR3 spells CASSSRVQETQYF. CDR3 bases: TGTGCCAGCAGCTCGAGAGTCCAAGAGACCCAGTACTTC.

The gene calls are TRBV7-3 and TRBJ2-3; maybe TRBD2 (6 bases). The CDR3 is 14 amino acids. V was pared by 8 bases and J by 6 bases, with 18 bases between. In germline, CDR1 is SGHTA, CDR2 FQGTGA. The CDR3: CASQSGGAGDTQYF. The CDR3 DNA sequence: TGTGCCAGCCAATCGGGCGGGGCAGGGGATACGCAGTATTTT.

The chain uses TRBV29-1 and TRBJ1-1; a possible D gene is TRBD1 (5 bases). V lost 4 bases and J lost 3, with 12 bases in between. The CDR3 contains 13 residues. Germline V lookup: CDR1 SQVTM, CDR2 ANQGSEA. The CDR3 loop reads CSVGQRGDTEAFF. The CDR3 nucleotides are TGCAGCGTTGGACAACGGGGGGACACTGAAGCTTTCTTT. Based on the CDR3 plus reference TRBV29-1 and TRBJ1-1, the full variable domain is SAVISQKPSRDICQRGTSLTIQCQVDSQVTMMFWYRQQPGQSLTLIATANQGSEATYESGFVIDKFPISRPNLTFSTLTVSNMSPEDSSIYLCSVGQRGDTEAFFGQGTRLTVV.

This chain links TRBV29-1 with TRBJ2-3, with TRBD2 matching over 9 bases. The junction had 17 bases not matched to a gene; V was cut back by 4 bases and J by 0 bases. The CDR3 is 19 amino acids. Germline V CDR1 and CDR2: SQVTM, ANQGSEA. The CDR3 region is CSVGRLGFAGGPSTDTQYF. The CDR3 DNA follows: TGCAGCGTTGGGCGCTTAGGTTTTGCGGGAGGGCCGAGCACAGATACGCAGTATTTT.

The chain carries TRBV7-8 and TRBJ1-3; D is uncertain. Trimming removed 3 bases from V and 0 bases from J, with 12 bases in between. Germline CDR1 SGHVS, CDR2 FQNEAQ. The CDR3 contains 16 residues. CDR3 residues: CASSLFSGSSGNTIYF. In DNA form, the CDR3 reads TGTGCCAGCAGCTTGTTTTCTGGCAGCTCTGGAAACACCATATATTTT.

The rearrangement joins TRBV20-1 to TRBJ1-5; no clear D. CDR1 is DFQATT, CDR2 SNEGSKA, per germline (reference sequence). The length of the CDR3 is 14 residues. The V end was cut by 3 bases, the J end by 2 bases, with 11 bases between. The CDR3 DNA reads TGCAGTGCTAGTGAGAGGGTGGGCAATCAGCCCCAGCATTTT. Residues: CSASERVGNQPQHF.

V usage is TRBV4-2 and J usage is TRBJ1-2; 7 positions agree with TRBD1. Germline V gene lookup returns CDR1 LGHNA and CDR2 YNFKEQ. The ends lost 4 bases at V and 7 bases at J; junction bases unmatched: 12. This CDR3 comprises 15 residues. CDR3: CASSLTGTDFLGYTF. The DNA of the CDR3 is TGTGCCAGCAGCCTCACCGGGACAGACTTCCTTGGCTACACCTTC.

This rearrangement joins TRBV2 to TRBJ2-1, with 12 bases matching TRBD2. Germline lookup yields CDR1 SNHLY and CDR2 FYNNEI. This CDR3 is built from 15 residues. The ends lost 4 bases at V and 6 bases at J; junction bases unmatched: 4. The CDR3 is CASSGRLAGANEQFF. The CDR3 bases are TGTGCCAGCAGTGGGAGACTAGCGGGAGCCAATGAGCAGTTCTTC.

V usage is TRBV19 and J usage is TRBJ2-3; D not certain. From germline, CDR1 is LNHDA and CDR2 SQIVND (reference sequence). This CDR3 has 11 residues. Trimming stripped 3 bases from V and 6 bases from J, with 4 bases between. Here the CDR3 DNA reads TGTGCCAGTAGTATGGCCGATACGCAGTATTTT. This translates into CASSMADTQYF.

J is TRBJ1-3 and V is TRBV28, with a possible D match to TRBD1 (6 bases). The CDR3 extends over 14 amino acids. Germline lookup yields CDR1 MDHEN and CDR2 SYDVKM. V was shortened by 10 bases and J by 0 bases, with 13 bases between the two germline ends. The CDR3 DNA sequence: TGTGCCACACAGGGTTCCATCTCTGGAAACACCATATATTTT. Encoded protein: CATQGSISGNTIYF.

The chain couples TRBV6-5 to TRBJ2-4; D is ambiguous. The V and J ends lost 4 bases and 4 bases respectively, with 8 bases between them. The CDR3 loop spans 13 amino acids. Germline CDR1 reads MNHEY; CDR2 reads SVGAGI. CDR3 DNA sequence: TGTGCCAGCAGTTTTAACACGAAAAACATTCAGTACTTC. Amino acids: CASSFNTKNIQYF.

This clone was counted only a few times. The chain uses TRBV12-3 or TRBV12-4 and TRBJ2-7; weak D call: TRBD1 (6 bases). Between the trimmed V and J ends, which lost 6 bases and 2 bases, there was a span of 11 bases. The length of the CDR3 is 13 residues. The CDR3 reads CASRATGTYEQYF. CDR3 in DNA: TGTGCCAGCAGGGCGACAGGTACCTACGAGCAGTACTTC.

The chain combines TRBV9 with TRBJ2-5; tentative D call: TRBD1 (6 bases). The CDR3 runs to 14 residues. Germline CDR1 is SGDLS and CDR2 is YYNGEE. Trimming shortened V by 2 bases and J by 3 bases, and 11 bases separated the two germline ends. DNA for the CDR3: TGTGCCAGCAGCGTCGGGGACACAAAAGAGACCCAGTACTTC. This sequence encodes CASSVGDTKETQYF. The whole variable domain, remainder taken from reference TRBV9 and TRBJ2-5, is DSGVTQTPKHLITATGQRVTLRCSPRSGDLSVYWYQQSLDQGLQFLIQYYNGEERAKGNILERFSAQQFPDLHSELNLSSLELGDSALYFCASSVGDTKETQYFGPGTRLLVL.

V usage is TRBV29-1 and J usage is TRBJ2-1, with a possible D match to TRBD2 (6 bases). Germline V gene data show CDR1 as SQVTM and CDR2 as ANQGSEA. The CDR3 loop spans 13 amino acids. The CDR3, as DNA: TGCACCACTTGGGGGGTCGACGTGAATGAGCAGTTCTTC. Encoded protein: CTTWGVDVNEQFF.

J is TRBJ2-5 and V is TRBV3-1 (or the pseudogene TRBV3-2); weak D call: TRBD1 (6 bases). In germline, CDR1 is LGHDT, CDR2 YNNKEL (reference sequence). This CDR3 is built from 14 residues. V was shortened by 8 bases and J by 1 base, with 14 bases between the two germline ends. CDR3 DNA: TGTGCCAGCGGGATGACAGGCATCCAAGAGACCCAGTACTTC. This codes for CASGMTGIQETQYF.

This rearrangement joins TRBV6-2 or TRBV6-3 to TRBJ2-7; D not certain. Germline CDR1 is MNHEY and CDR2 is SVGEGT. The CDR3 extends over 12 amino acids. Trimming took off 6 bases at V and 2 bases at J, with 8 bases between the two ends. CDR3 bases: TGTGCCAGCAGCCTCGCGGCCTACGAGCAGTACTTC. Protein: CASSLAAYEQYF.

The chain recombines TRBV5-1 with TRBJ1-1; D is uncertain. The germline V and J ends were trimmed by 3 bases and 2 bases, with 11 bases remaining between them. Germline CDR1 SGHRS, CDR2 YFSETQ. The CDR3 spans 14 residues. CDR3 coding DNA: TGCGCCAGCAGCTCAGGACTGGAAAACACTGAAGCTTTCTTT. Amino acid sequence: CASSSGLENTEAFF.

In DNA, the CDR3 is TGTGCCAGCAGTAACGCGGGGTATAGCAATCAGCCCCAGCATTTT. This encodes CASSNAGYSNQPQHF. This chain connects TRBV5-6 to TRBJ1-5; D uncertain. This CDR3 contains 15 residues. Between the trimmed V and J ends, which lost 5 bases and 0 bases, there was a span of 12 bases. From germline, CDR1 is SGHDT and CDR2 YYEEEE.

The chain couples TRBV11-3 to TRBJ2-7; D might be TRBD2 (6 bases). CDR3 size: 12 residues. V lost 2 bases and J 7 bases, leaving 9 bases between the germline ends. Looked up from germline, CDR1 is SGHNT and CDR2 is YENEEA. The CDR3, as DNA: TGTGCCAGCAGCTTACAGGGAGGAGAGCAGTACTTC. Translated: CASSLQGGEQYF.

The rearrangement joins TRBV5-6 to TRBJ2-3; 8 bases fit TRBD1. CDR1 is SGHDT and CDR2 is YYEEEE in the germline V gene. J was trimmed by 5 bases and V by 10 bases; bases with no gene match: 9. This CDR3 region has 13 residues. The CDR3 DNA sequence: TGTGCCGGCCGGACAGGGCATGTAGATACGCAGTATTTT. This sequence encodes CAGRTGHVDTQYF.

The chain combines TRBV28 with TRBJ1-5; no reliable D call. The CDR3 consists of 13 residues. CDR1 is MDHEN, CDR2 SYDVKM, per germline. V was pared by 7 bases and J by 3 bases, with 10 bases between. The CDR3 sequence: CASIRGPNQPQHF. The CDR3 region has the DNA TGTGCCAGCATCCGAGGCCCCAATCAGCCCCAGCATTTT. Full variable domain (outside the CDR3, taken from reference TRBV28 and TRBJ1-5): DVKVTQSSRYLVKRTGEKVFLECVQDMDHENMFWYRQDPGLGLRLIYFSYDVKMKEKGDIPEGYSVSREKKERFSLILESASTNQTSMYLCASIRGPNQPQHFGDGTRLSIL.

The J gene is TRBJ1-1, the V gene TRBV5-4, with a tentative D call TRBD1 (5 bases). The germline gives CDR1 SGHNT, CDR2 YYREEE (reference sequence). The CDR3 totals 12 residues. V dropped 9 bases and J dropped 2 bases, with 11 bases sitting between them. The chain's CDR3 is CATRGGNTEAFF. In nucleotides, the CDR3 is TGTGCCACCCGGGGGGGTAACACTGAAGCTTTCTTT.